One T cell receptor (beta chain) is described in this entry. This sample was taken from a study of blood T cell repertoires in COVID-19. The overall study: Samples came from the United States, Italy and Spain, spanning acute and convalescent COVID-19. The cDNA or gDNA used as material had been derived from T cells, B-cell-depleted T cells, or PBMCs.

The authors' processing: Researchers report that nucleated cell counts were estimated from reference gene primer amplification. Sequenced by immunoSEQ multiplex PCR; TCRdb stores in-frame clones only, minus some. The D gene and trimming were derived from the DNA, and the V and J assignments and clone size from that table. This repertoire shows some 110,000 clones, 80% to 90% found once; its top ten account for approximately 8%. Germline V gene sequence: CDR1 SGHAT, CDR2 FQNNGV. V was cut by 3 bases and J by 4 bases, with 6 bases left in between. CDR3 length equals 13 residues. Sequencing was carried out using peripheral blood. This clonotype was sampled from a man aged 70-80 years who had recovered from COVID-19. The chain combines TRBV11-2 with TRBJ2-2; no clear D. The CDR3: CASSLWATGELFF. CDR3 DNA sequence: TGTGCCAGCAGCTTGTGGGCCACCGGGGAGCTGTTTTTT.